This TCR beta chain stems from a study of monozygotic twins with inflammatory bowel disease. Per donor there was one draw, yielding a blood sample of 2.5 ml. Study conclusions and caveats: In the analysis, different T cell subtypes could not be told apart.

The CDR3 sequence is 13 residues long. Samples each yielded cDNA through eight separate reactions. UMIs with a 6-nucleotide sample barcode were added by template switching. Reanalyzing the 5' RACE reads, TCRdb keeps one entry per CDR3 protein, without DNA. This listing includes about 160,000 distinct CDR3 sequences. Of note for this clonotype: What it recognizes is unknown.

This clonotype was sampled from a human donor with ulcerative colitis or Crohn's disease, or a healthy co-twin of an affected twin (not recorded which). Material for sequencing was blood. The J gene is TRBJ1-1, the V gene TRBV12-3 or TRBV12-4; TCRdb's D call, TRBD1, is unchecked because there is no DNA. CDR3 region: CASSLSTGGEAFF.